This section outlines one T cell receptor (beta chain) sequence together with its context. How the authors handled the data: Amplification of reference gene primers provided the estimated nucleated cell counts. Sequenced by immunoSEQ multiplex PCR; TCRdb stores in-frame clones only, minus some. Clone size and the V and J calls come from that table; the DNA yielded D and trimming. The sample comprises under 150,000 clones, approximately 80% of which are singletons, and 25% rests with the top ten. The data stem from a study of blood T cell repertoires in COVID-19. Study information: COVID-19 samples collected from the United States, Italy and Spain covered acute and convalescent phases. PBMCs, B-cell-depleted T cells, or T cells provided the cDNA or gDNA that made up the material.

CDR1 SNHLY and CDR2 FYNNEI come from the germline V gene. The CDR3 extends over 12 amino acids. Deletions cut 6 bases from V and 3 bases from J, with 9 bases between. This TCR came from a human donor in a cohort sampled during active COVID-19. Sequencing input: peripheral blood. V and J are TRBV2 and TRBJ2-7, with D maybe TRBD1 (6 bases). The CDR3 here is CASRGAGYEQYF. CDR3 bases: TGTGCCAGCAGGGGGGCCGGCTACGAGCAGTACTTC.